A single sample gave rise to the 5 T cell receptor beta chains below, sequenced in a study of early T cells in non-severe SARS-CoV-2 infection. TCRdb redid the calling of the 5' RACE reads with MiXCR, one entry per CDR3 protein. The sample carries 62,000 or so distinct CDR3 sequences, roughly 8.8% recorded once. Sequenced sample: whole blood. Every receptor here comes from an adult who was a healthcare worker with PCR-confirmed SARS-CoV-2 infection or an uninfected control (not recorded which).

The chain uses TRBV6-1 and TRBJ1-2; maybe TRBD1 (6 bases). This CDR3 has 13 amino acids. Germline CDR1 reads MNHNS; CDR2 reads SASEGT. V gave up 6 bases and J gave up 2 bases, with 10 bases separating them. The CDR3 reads CASRWDKNYGYTF. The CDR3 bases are TGTGCCAGCAGATGGGACAAGAACTATGGCTACACCTTC.

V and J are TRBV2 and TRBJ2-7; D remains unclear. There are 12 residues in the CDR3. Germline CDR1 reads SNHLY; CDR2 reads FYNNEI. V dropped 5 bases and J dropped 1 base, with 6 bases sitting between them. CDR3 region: CASSSTSYEQYV. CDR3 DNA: TGTGCCAGCAGTTCTACTTCCTACGAGCAGTACGTC.

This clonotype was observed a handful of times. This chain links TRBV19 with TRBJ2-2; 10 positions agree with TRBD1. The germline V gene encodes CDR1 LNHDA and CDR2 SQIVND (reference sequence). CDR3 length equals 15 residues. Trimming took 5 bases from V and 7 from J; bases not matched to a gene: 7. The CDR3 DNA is TGTGCCAGTAGTCCTCGACAGGGGGCTCACGGGGAGCTGTTTTTT. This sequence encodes CASSPRQGAHGELFF.

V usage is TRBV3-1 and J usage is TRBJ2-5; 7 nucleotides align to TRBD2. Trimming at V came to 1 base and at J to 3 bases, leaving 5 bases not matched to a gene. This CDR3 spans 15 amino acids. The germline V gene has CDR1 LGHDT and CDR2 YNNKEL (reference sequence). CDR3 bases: TGTGCCAGCAGCCAAGTTGCAGGGAGGGAAGAGACCCAGTACTTC. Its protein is CASSQVAGREETQYF.

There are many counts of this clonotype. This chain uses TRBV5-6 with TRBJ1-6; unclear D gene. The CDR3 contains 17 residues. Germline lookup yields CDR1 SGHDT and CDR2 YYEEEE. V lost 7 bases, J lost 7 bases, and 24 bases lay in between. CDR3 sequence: CASARWYGFDRNSPLHF. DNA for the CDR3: TGTGCCAGCGCGCGGTGGTATGGATTCGATCGGAATTCACCCCTCCACTTT.